This T cell receptor beta chain was captured by sequencing in a study of T-cell reconstitution after alpha-beta-depleted transplantation in children. There are a few counts of this clonotype. Unique molecular identifiers were used to barcode this TCRbeta library. TCRdb used MiXCR to reprocess the PCR reads, holding one entry per CDR3 protein. The table records just under 550,000 distinct CDR3 sequences, 15% to 20% of them present only once. The CDR3 runs to 17 residues. Trimming shortened V by 4 bases and J by 0 bases, and 14 bases separated the two germline ends. Germline lookup yields CDR1 SGDLS and CDR2 YYNGEE.

The material was PBMCs from the stem cell graft donor, obtained from the stem cell graft. This receptor was taken from a human donor who donated a stem cell graft to a child with acute lymphoblastic leukemia. V gene TRBV9 combines with J gene TRBJ2-6; maybe TRBD2 (5 bases). The chain's CDR3 is CASSQGGFLSGANVLTF. As DNA, the CDR3 is TGTGCCAGCAGCCAAGGAGGTTTCCTCTCTGGGGCCAACGTCCTGACTTTC.